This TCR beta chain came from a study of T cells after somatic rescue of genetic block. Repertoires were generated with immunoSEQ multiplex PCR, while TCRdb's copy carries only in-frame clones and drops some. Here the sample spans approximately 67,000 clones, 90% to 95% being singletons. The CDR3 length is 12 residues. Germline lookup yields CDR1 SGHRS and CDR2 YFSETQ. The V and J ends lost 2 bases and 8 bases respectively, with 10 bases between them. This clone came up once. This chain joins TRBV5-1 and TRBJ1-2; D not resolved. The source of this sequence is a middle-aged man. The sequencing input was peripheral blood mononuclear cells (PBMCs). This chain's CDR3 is CASSFEGKGYTF. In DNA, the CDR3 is TGCGCCAGCAGCTTCGAAGGGAAGGGCTACACCTTC.